The 23 T cell receptor beta chains given below trace back to one sample, sequenced in a study of vaccination and CD4 T cells after COVID-19. Treatment given: approximately 10-day PBMC culture with coronavirus spike peptide pools or control peptides (ViraFEST assay). Scientists ran DNA taken from cultured CD4+ T cells through the Oncomine TCR Beta short-read assay for sequencing. TCRdb reprocessed the PCR reads via MiXCR and lists one record per CDR3 protein. The top ten clones hold more than 9% of a sample with more than 13,000 distinct CDR3 sequences, around 43% of them seen once. The antigens these receptors bind are not known. Sample: CD4+ T cells from blood, cultured in vitro. These TCRs come from a human donor who had recovered from COVID-19.

This clonotype has a handful of counts. V usage is TRBV20-1 and J usage is TRBJ2-3, with D possibly being TRBD1 (5 bases). Per germline, CDR1 DFQATT and CDR2 SNEGSKA (reference sequence). This CDR3 region has 14 residues. V was pared by 1 base and J by 4 bases, with 12 bases between. The CDR3 DNA follows: TGCAGTGCTAGAGGGACAAGACCGCCAGATACGCAGTATTTT. It encodes CSARGTRPPDTQYF.

The rearrangement uses TRBV6-2 or TRBV6-3 and TRBJ1-5; tentative D call: TRBD1 (5 bases). Germline V gene data show CDR1 as MNHEY and CDR2 as SVGEGT. This CDR3 is built from 15 residues. V shed 2 bases and J shed 14 bases, with 22 bases lying between them. The CDR3 region is CASSYLNTGWLDKHF. CDR3 DNA: TGTGCCAGCAGTTACCTTAACACGGGCTGGTTGGACAAGCATTTT.

The chain has TRBV20-1 and TRBJ1-6; 7 bases line up with TRBD1. CDR3 length: 15 amino acids. With 2 bases clipped from V and 9 bases from J, the junction kept 10 bases outside the gene matches. Germline CDR1 reads DFQATT; CDR2 reads SNEGSKA (reference sequence). The CDR3 spells CSARKQGKRISPLHF. In DNA form, the CDR3 reads TGCAGTGCTAGAAAACAGGGGAAAAGGATTTCACCCCTCCACTTT.

This clonotype appeared a few times. The chain joins TRBV27 to TRBJ1-2; D unresolved. V was pared by 6 bases and J by 3 bases, with 8 bases between. This CDR3 has 12 amino acids. Looked up from germline, CDR1 is MNHEY and CDR2 is SMNVEV (reference sequence). The DNA of the CDR3 is TGTGCCAGCAGGACCAGGCACTATGGCTACACCTTC. Protein: CASRTRHYGYTF.

This clonotype was seen a handful of times. The chain employs TRBV24-1 and TRBJ2-3; tentatively, D is TRBD2 (6 bases). The CDR3 is 16 residues long. V was shortened by 2 bases and J by 5 bases, with 16 bases between the two germline ends. Germline CDR1 reads KGHDR; CDR2 reads SFDVKD. The CDR3 DNA follows: TGTGCCACCAGTGATTCCGAAGCGGAGGGGATAGATACGCAGTATTTT. Translating it yields CATSDSEAEGIDTQYF.

This clonotype has more than one count but fewer than ten. This sequence joins TRBV12-3 or TRBV12-4 and TRBJ1-1; the D is unclear. The length of the CDR3 is 18 residues. V shed 6 bases and J shed 1 base, with 24 bases lying between them. CDR3 in amino acids: CASRPYIIGAVRNTEAFF. The CDR3 DNA follows: TGTGCCAGCAGGCCTTACATAATAGGAGCGGTAAGGAACACTGAAGCTTTCTTT.

This clonotype was counted a few times. The chain combines TRBV20-1 with TRBJ2-5, with unresolved D. Germline V gene data show CDR1 as DFQATT and CDR2 as SNEGSKA (reference sequence). The CDR3 is 13 residues long. V was clipped by 0 bases and J by 2 bases, with 7 bases between them. In DNA form, the CDR3 reads TGCAGTGCTAGAGAATATTTGCAAGAGACCCAGTACTTC. Protein sequence: CSAREYLQETQYF.

The chain uses TRBV11-3 and TRBJ2-1; 8 bases agree with TRBD2. CDR3 length equals 15 residues. Germline CDR1 reads SGHNT; CDR2 reads YENEEA. Unmatched junction bases numbered 7, after V lost 0 bases and J lost 9 bases. As DNA, the CDR3 is TGTGCCAGCAGCTTAGAGGTAGCGGGATCGGGTGAGCAGTTCTTC. Protein sequence: CASSLEVAGSGEQFF.

In its sample, this clonotype is medium-sized. The rearrangement links TRBV7-9 to TRBJ2-2, with a weak D call TRBD2 (6 bases). The CDR3 covers 15 residues. The ends were cut back, 3 bases at V and 5 bases at J, with 13 bases in the middle. CDR1 is SEHNR, CDR2 FQNEAQ, per germline (reference sequence). CDR3 protein: CASSLGLPLTGELFF. CDR3 bases: TGTGCCAGCAGCTTGGGACTCCCTTTGACCGGGGAGCTGTTTTTT.

The chain carries TRBV20-1 and TRBJ2-7; 8 nucleotides line up with TRBD2. The CDR3 spans 15 residues. Trimming took 3 bases from V and 1 from J; bases not matched to a gene: 8. The germline V gene encodes CDR1 DFQATT and CDR2 SNEGSKA (reference sequence). The CDR3: CSASALREVSYEQYF. CDR3 sequence (DNA): TGCAGTGCTAGCGCTTTGCGGGAGGTTTCCTACGAGCAGTACTTC.

This chain joins TRBV24-1 and TRBJ2-1; D may be TRBD2 (7 bases). V lost 10 bases, J lost 6 bases, and 18 bases lay in between. This CDR3 is 14 amino acids long. Germline V gene sequence: CDR1 KGHDR, CDR2 SFDVKD. For the CDR3, the DNA is TGTGCCACAAGGAACCCAGGGGAGGGCAATGAGCAGTTCTTC. Protein product: CATRNPGEGNEQFF.

Only a few counts were recorded for this clonotype. The chain couples TRBV11-1 to TRBJ2-5; D remains unclear. The CDR3 loop spans 14 amino acids. The V gene's germline CDR1 is SGHAT and CDR2 FQDESV (reference sequence). Between the trimmed V and J ends, which lost 1 base and 2 bases, there was a span of 8 bases. The chain's CDR3 is CASSLGGKQETQYF. CDR3 sequence (DNA): TGTGCCAGCAGCTTAGGTGGGAAACAAGAGACCCAGTACTTC.

The chain is built from TRBV7-3 and TRBJ2-1, with D possibly matching TRBD2 (5 bases). This CDR3 comprises 17 residues. The germline CDR1 and CDR2 sequences are SGHTA and FQGTGA. V lost 4 bases, J lost 6 bases, and 22 bases lay in between. The CDR3 loop reads CASSSKGGFNPANEQFF. The CDR3 DNA sequence: TGTGCCAGCAGCTCAAAAGGAGGTTTTAACCCGGCCAATGAGCAGTTCTTC.

The rearrangement links TRBV25-1 to TRBJ2-3, with TRBD2 matching 10 bases. The CDR3 totals 15 residues. Germline CDR1 reads MGHDK; CDR2 reads SYGVNS. J gave up 4 bases and V 3 bases, and 4 bases lay outside the gene matches. The CDR3 region is CASSDLAGAADTQYF. CDR3 nucleotide sequence: TGTGCCAGCAGTGACCTAGCGGGAGCGGCAGATACGCAGTATTTT.

This clonotype was detected only a few times. The gene calls are TRBV7-2 and TRBJ2-5, with no clear D. CDR1 and CDR2 (germline): SGHTA, FQGNSA. V was clipped by 2 bases and J by 0 bases, with 10 bases between them. The CDR3 totals 15 residues. The CDR3 here is CASSLRQWYQETQYF. CDR3 nucleotides: TGTGCCAGCAGCTTAAGGCAGTGGTACCAAGAGACCCAGTACTTC.

This chain connects TRBV10-3 to TRBJ2-7; 8 nucleotides agree with TRBD1. The V gene end was trimmed by 2 bases and the J gene end by 7 bases; junction bases not matched to a gene: 10. This CDR3 comprises 15 residues. Per germline, CDR1 ENHRY and CDR2 SYGVKD. DNA of the CDR3: TGTGCCATCAGTGAGGGACAGGGAACCCTCGGGGAGCAGTACTTC. Encoded protein: CAISEGQGTLGEQYF.

This clonotype has more than one count but fewer than ten. The CDR3 here is CASSSVGYEQYF. CDR3 nucleotides: TGTGCCAGCAGCAGTGTGGGCTACGAGCAGTACTTC. V is TRBV7-9 and J is TRBJ2-7; no reliable D call. The V gene's germline CDR1 is SEHNR and CDR2 FQNEAQ (reference sequence). The CDR3 is 12 residues long. The germline V and J ends were trimmed by 5 bases and 3 bases, with 8 bases remaining between them.

This sequence joins TRBV12-3 or TRBV12-4 and TRBJ2-4; tentative D call: TRBD2 (6 bases). The V and J ends lost 5 bases and 3 bases respectively, with 11 bases between them. This CDR3 contains 14 residues. As DNA, the CDR3 is TGTGCCAGCAGTCCTAGTAGCGGCAAAAACATTCAGTACTTC. Residues: CASSPSSGKNIQYF.

In its sample, this clonotype was seen a few times. The chain uses TRBV7-7 and TRBJ2-2; TRBD1 might be the D (6 bases). The ends were cut back, 5 bases at V and 6 bases at J, with 19 bases in the middle. Germline CDR1 SSHAT, CDR2 FNYEAQ (reference sequence). The CDR3 length is 16 residues. CDR3: CASSLTQGKVAGELFF. Here the CDR3 DNA reads TGTGCCAGCAGCCTGACGCAGGGGAAGGTTGCCGGGGAGCTGTTTTTT.

The chain recombines TRBV10-3 with TRBJ1-6; D is ambiguous. CDR3 size: 14 residues. V lost 0 bases to trimming and J lost 8 bases, with 8 bases between them. From germline, CDR1 is ENHRY and CDR2 SYGVKD. The CDR3 DNA sequence: TGTGCCATCAGTGAGTCCAAGGTGTATTCACCCCTCCACTTT. It is translated as CAISESKVYSPLHF.

V gene TRBV7-6 combines with J gene TRBJ2-5; 11 nucleotides line up with TRBD1. The junction had 3 bases not matched to a gene; V was cut back by 5 bases and J by 4 bases. Germline loops: CDR1 SGHVS, CDR2 FNYEAQ. The CDR3 has 14 amino acids. The CDR3 DNA reads as TGTGCCAGCAGCCCGGGACAGGGGGGAGAGACCCAGTACTTC. Residues: CASSPGQGGETQYF. Looking up the rest from reference TRBV7-6 and TRBJ2-5 gives the full variable domain: GAGVSQSPRYKVTKRGQDVALRCDPISGHVSLYWYRQALGQGPEFLTYFNYEAQQDKSGLPNDRFSAERPEGSISTLTIQRTEQRDSAMYRCASSPGQGGETQYFGPGTRLLVL.

The chain carries TRBV12-3 or TRBV12-4 and TRBJ2-1; no clear D gene. The CDR3 loop spans 12 amino acids. Trimming took off 5 bases at V and 6 bases at J, with 8 bases between the two ends. CDR3 sequence reads: CASSPRPNEQFF. CDR3 bases: TGTGCCAGCAGTCCCCGCCCCAATGAGCAGTTCTTC.

This clonotype was observed a few times. The gene calls are TRBV6-5 and TRBJ1-6, with 7 positions matching TRBD1. The CDR3 runs to 16 residues. Germline lookup yields CDR1 MNHEY and CDR2 SVGAGI. Trimming took 4 bases from V and 9 from J; bases not matched to a gene: 12. CDR3 DNA: TGTGCCAGCAGTTTATCCCCGGGACAGACGTTTTCACCCCTCCACTTT. Translated: CASSLSPGQTFSPLHF.